This T cell receptor (beta chain) was recovered during a study of T cell responses to AZD1222 COVID-19 vaccine. Broader study findings: Per reports, nearly half of all spike-specific TCRs target regions that are unmutated in variants. Following two doses of AZD1222, Spike-specific TCR breadth and depth rose. The sample set comprised mostly white British donors with more females, and clonal diversity was possibly underestimated.

CDR1 and CDR2 (germline): LGHNA, YSLEER. V dropped 0 bases and J dropped 9; count of bases not matched to a gene: 2. This CDR3 is 13 amino acids long. In the case of this clone: Its cognate antigen is unknown.

Sequenced by immunoSEQ multiplex PCR; TCRdb stores in-frame clones only, minus some. The sample lists about 140,000 clones, 80% to 90% seen once, with about 3% in the top ten. The sequence derives from an adult in good health. The genes are TRBV4-3 and TRBJ2-1; 7 bases line up with TRBD2. The sample in question was peripheral blood, obtained on day 0 of AZD1222 vaccination. DNA of the CDR3: TGCGCCAGCAGCCAAGAAGGGGAGGGTGAGCAGTTCTTC. It yields the protein CASSQEGEGEQFF.